The TCR beta chain under discussion was sequenced for a study of blood T cell repertoires in COVID-19. As for the study in general: The origin of the acute and convalescent COVID-19 samples was the United States, Italy and Spain.

Assay: immunoSEQ multiplex PCR; the TCRdb copy retains only in-frame clones and omits some. The table records 200,000 to 250,000 clones, about 79% of them present only once. Across 20 to 25 US areas, participants ranged in age from about 18 to 90 years. Unmatched junction bases numbered 13, after V lost 8 bases and J lost 7 bases. Germline assignment: CDR1 LNHNV and CDR2 YYDKDF (reference sequence). The length of the CDR3 is 15 residues. The sequenced sample consisted of PBMCs or T cells enriched from blood (not recorded which). The chain uses TRBV15 and TRBJ2-3; 9 nucleotides agree with TRBD2. The source is a woman in her 40s with acute COVID-19. The CDR3 loop reads CATVYGGLALYTQYF. The CDR3 nucleotides read TGTGCCACCGTTTATGGGGGACTAGCCCTATATACGCAGTATTTT.